This T cell receptor beta chain was sequenced in a study of shared clonotypes between healthy human individuals. On this clone itself: Its antigen is currently unknown.

Study results and caveats: What rarefaction showed was incomplete sorted-subset sequencing despite large depth. Between a few donors, naive CD4 clonotypes were shared at a level of around 4.9%. Naive subsets generally exceeded memory subsets in estimated richness.

Several immunoSEQ plates held equal portions of the genomic DNA taken from each subset. TCRdb's table, derived via immunoSEQ multiplex PCR, lists solely in-frame clones and lacks some. The sample carries some 680,000 clones, less than 80% recorded once. The clonotype originates from a woman in her 30s in good health. Sample: memory CD4+ T cells sorted from blood. Subset specified: CD45RA-negative fraction.

CDR3 amino acids: CASSLHQTDTEAFF. For the CDR3, the DNA is TGTGCCAGCAGCTTACACCAGACCGACACTGAAGCTTTCTTT. The rearrangement uses TRBV11-2 and TRBJ1-1; D gene uncertain. Looked up from germline, CDR1 is SGHAT and CDR2 is FQNNGV. This CDR3 contains 14 residues. V lost 2 bases, J lost 3 bases, and 10 bases lay in between.